Listed here are 14 T cell receptor beta chains from one sample, sequenced in a study of human CD8 memory T cell subsets. A UMI-labeled 5' RACE approach was the method that produced the TCR beta libraries. TCRdb reprocessed the 5' RACE reads and stores each CDR3 protein as one record, lacking DNA. This listing includes thousands of distinct CDR3 sequences. The sample taken for sequencing was CD8+ T cells from PBMCs. The receptors derive from a human donor in good health.

This clonotype is called medium-sized (0.01 to 0.1%) based on its frequency. This chain uses TRBV29-1 with TRBJ2-1; TCRdb gives TRBD1 as the D gene, but with no DNA this cannot be confirmed. The CDR3 loop spans 15 amino acids. The V gene's germline CDR1 is SQVTM and CDR2 ANQGSEA. Here the CDR3 reads CSVEIPGPLSYEQFF.

The CDR3 region is CSVPGLAGNEQYF. The chain couples TRBV29-1 to TRBJ2-7; TCRdb gives TRBD2 as the D gene, but with no DNA this cannot be confirmed. The CDR3 has 13 residues. The germline V gene encodes CDR1 SQVTM and CDR2 ANQGSEA.

This clonotype is labeled medium-sized based on frequency. The chain uses TRBV6-6 and TRBJ1-1. This CDR3 region has 12 residues. Germline V CDR1 and CDR2: MNHNY, SVGAGI (reference sequence). The CDR3 region is CASSPAMGEAFF.

This sequence joins TRBV29-1 and TRBJ2-2; the D gene TCRdb calls, TRBD1, cannot be checked with no DNA. The CDR3 totals 16 residues. From germline, CDR1 is SQVTM and CDR2 ANQGSEA. CDR3 protein: CSARFFGQVNTGELFF.

This clonotype counts as medium-sized by frequency. The chain links TRBV18 to TRBJ2-7; checking the TCRdb D call of TRBD1 is not possible without DNA. Germline-derived CDR1 and CDR2 are KGHSH and LQKENI. This CDR3 is 15 amino acids long. This CDR3 is CASSPVGGRTYEQYF.

This chain connects TRBV27 to TRBJ2-5; absent DNA, TCRdb's TRBD1 call cannot be checked. Germline V CDR1 and CDR2: MNHEY, SMNVEV (reference sequence). The CDR3 spans 13 residues. CDR3 sequence: CASTPGGEETQYF.

This sequence joins TRBV7-9 and TRBJ2-4. This CDR3 has 13 amino acids. Germline assignment: CDR1 SEHNR and CDR2 FQNEAQ (reference sequence). The CDR3 sequence is CASSLTTQNIQYF.

The chain combines TRBV27 with TRBJ2-3; TCRdb's D gene call, TRBD1, goes unchecked for lack of DNA. The CDR3 is made up of 18 amino acids. The germline CDR1 and CDR2 sequences are MNHEY and SMNVEV (reference sequence). The CDR3 region is CASRRNRDRRLGADTQYF.

The genes are TRBV9 and TRBJ2-5; lacking DNA, the TRBD2 call made by TCRdb goes unchecked. This CDR3 spans 15 amino acids. Germline loops: CDR1 SGDLS, CDR2 YYNGEE. CDR3 amino acids: CASSALGLAGETQYF. The complete variable domain, with remaining parts taken from reference TRBV9 and TRBJ2-5, reads DSGVTQTPKHLITATGQRVTLRCSPRSGDLSVYWYQQSLDQGLQFLIQYYNGEERAKGNILERFSAQQFPDLHSELNLSSLELGDSALYFCASSALGLAGETQYFGPGTRLLVL.

Considering frequency, this clonotype is medium-sized. The chain combines TRBV7-2 with TRBJ2-7; TCRdb returns TRBD1, unconfirmable since there is no DNA. The CDR3 length is 13 residues. Germline values: CDR1 SGHTA, CDR2 FQGNSA. The CDR3: CASEPPGVYEQYF.

This clonotype shows up as medium-sized (0.01 to 0.1%) by frequency. V and J are TRBV29-1 and TRBJ2-5; there is no DNA to check the TCRdb D call of TRBD2. This CDR3 comprises 19 residues. Germline lookup yields CDR1 SQVTM and CDR2 ANQGSEA. The chain's CDR3 is CSVEVGTVLTSGSQETQYF.

The chain recombines TRBV18 with TRBJ2-1; with no DNA, the TCRdb D assignment of TRBD2 cannot be verified. CDR3 length equals 15 residues. The germline V gene has CDR1 KGHSH and CDR2 LQKENI. The CDR3 spells CASSFSGRAGHEQFF.

This clonotype is classed as medium-sized (0.01 to 0.1%) by frequency. The V and J genes are TRBV3-1 and TRBJ2-2; TCRdb lists TRBD2, though no DNA is available to test this call. Germline CDR1 LGHDT, CDR2 YNNKEL (reference sequence). This CDR3 comprises 19 residues. The CDR3 here is CASSQDFGLAAMNTGELFF.

The chain carries TRBV11-2 and TRBJ2-5; TCRdb reports TRBD1, a call that lacks DNA to check it against. The CDR3 loop spans 14 amino acids. Germline V gene data show CDR1 as SGHAT and CDR2 as FQNNGV. This CDR3 is CASSLDITPGTQYF.